Below, 23 T cell receptor beta chains from the same sample are listed, as sequenced in a study of CD8+CD57+ T cells in acquired aplastic anemia. CDR3 and TCR beta VDJ profiling relied on a genomic DNA template. From the reads, TCRdb called clonotypes with MiXCR, one entry per CDR3 protein. The repertoire consists of about 120,000 distinct CDR3 sequences, with 50% to 70% occurring once and the leading ten covering 29%. Patients who underwent sequencing had shown CD8+CD57+ cell expansion by flow cytometry. The sequencing input was sorted CD4+, CD8+, or CD8+CD57+ T cells (not recorded which) from PBMCs. These receptors originate from a human donor with aplastic anemia.

The count of this clonotype is one. CDR3 in amino acids: CSASRARNYGYTF. In nucleotides, the CDR3 is TGCAGTGCCAGCAGGGCTCGTAACTATGGCTACACCTTC. The V and J genes are TRBV20-1 and TRBJ1-2, with a weak D call TRBD1 (5 bases). The CDR3 runs to 13 residues. Germline-derived CDR1 and CDR2 are DFQATT and SNEGSKA (reference sequence). V dropped 6 bases and J dropped 1 base, with 12 bases sitting between them.

The chain employs TRBV15 and TRBJ2-1; 12 nucleotides align to TRBD2. The CDR3 loop spans 16 amino acids. Germline V gives CDR1 LNHNV, CDR2 YYDKDF (reference sequence). V shed 0 bases, J shed 11 bases, and the junction held 8 bases outside the gene matches. DNA of the CDR3: TGTGCCACCAGCAGAGATCGGGCTAGCGGGAGGGCACAGCAGTTCTTC. Translating it yields CATSRDRASGRAQQFF. Full variable domain (outside the CDR3, taken from reference TRBV15 and TRBJ2-1): DAMVIQNPRYQVTQFGKPVTLSCSQTLNHNVMYWYQQKSSQAPKLLFHYYDKDFNNEADTPDNFQSRRPNTSFCFLDIRSPGLGDTAMYLCATSRDRASGRAQQFFGPGTRLTVL.

Of note for this clonotype: A much larger clone is a single base away; this may be a read error. This CDR3 is missing its conserved last phenylalanine or tryptophan, likely due to a read error. The CDR3 sequence is CAWSVGTGAYEQYS. In DNA, the CDR3 is TGTGCCTGGAGTGTAGGGACAGGGGCCTACGAGCAGTACTCC. This sequence joins TRBV30 and TRBJ2-7; 10 bases agree with TRBD1. This CDR3 spans 14 amino acids. CDR1 is GTSNPN, CDR2 SVGIG, per germline (reference sequence). J was trimmed by 2 bases and V by 0 bases; bases with no gene match: 1.

Many counts were recorded for this clonotype. The rearrangement joins TRBV27 to TRBJ2-7; TRBD2 is a possible D gene (6 bases). From germline, CDR1 is MNHEY and CDR2 SMNVEV (reference sequence). The CDR3 length is 14 residues. Trimming pared 5 bases from V and 3 bases from J, leaving 14 bases between. The CDR3 reads CASSNHQGGYEQYF. CDR3 nucleotide sequence: TGTGCCAGCAGTAACCACCAGGGAGGCTACGAGCAGTACTTC.

This clonotype came up many times. This chain connects TRBV5-1 to TRBJ2-7; tentatively, D is TRBD1 (5 bases). V lost 0 bases, J lost 3 bases, and 7 bases lay in between. Germline assignment: CDR1 SGHRS and CDR2 YFSETQ. This CDR3 region has 13 residues. This chain's CDR3 is CASSLAQGYEQYF. The CDR3 DNA reads as TGCGCCAGCAGCTTGGCGCAGGGCTACGAGCAGTACTTC.

The chain recombines TRBV7-2 with TRBJ2-3, with TRBD2 matching over 9 bases. V lost 5 bases, J lost 1 base, and 4 bases stayed unmatched. The germline gives CDR1 SGHTA, CDR2 FQGNSA. The CDR3 runs to 15 residues. DNA for the CDR3: TGTGCCAGCAGCGTTAGCGGGAGAGGCACAGATACGCAGTATTTT. Encoded protein: CASSVSGRGTDTQYF.

The chain recombines TRBV20-1 with TRBJ1-4; D may be TRBD1 (5 bases). CDR1 is DFQATT, CDR2 SNEGSKA, per germline (reference sequence). The CDR3 runs 13 residues. The V end lost 3 bases, the J end lost 7 bases, and 12 bases lay between the germline ends. In nucleotides, the CDR3 is TGCAGTGCTAGTGGTCAGGGAGCTGAAAAACTGTTTTTT. Its translation: CSASGQGAEKLFF.

There are a few counts of this clonotype. A much larger clonotype is one base distant, so this may be a read error. The rearrangement uses TRBV29-1 and TRBJ2-7, with TRBD2 matching 9 bases. The CDR3 runs to 17 residues. CDR1 is SQVTM, CDR2 ANQGSEA, per germline. The DNA of the CDR3 is TGCGGCGTTGAGGACTGGCTTAGCGGGAGTGGTTCCTACGAGCAGTACTTC. It is translated as CGVEDWLSGSGSYEQYF.

This clonotype occurred many times. The chain is built from TRBV2 and TRBJ1-1; a possible D gene is TRBD1 (6 bases). CDR1 SNHLY and CDR2 FYNNEI come from the germline V gene. With 5 bases removed from V and 4 bases from J, the gap between germline ends came to 17 bases. The CDR3 contains 15 residues. The CDR3, as DNA: TGTGCCAGCAGTCCCCGGACAGTAAGGGGCACTGAAGCTTTCTTT. The encoded protein is CASSPRTVRGTEAFF.

The chain employs TRBV2 and TRBJ1-6; D is possibly TRBD1 (5 bases). Germline values: CDR1 SNHLY, CDR2 FYNNEI. Trimming removed 1 base at V and 8 bases at J, with 9 bases between. This CDR3 spans 14 amino acids. The chain's CDR3 is CASSEGWGDSPLHF. CDR3 coding DNA: TGTGCCAGCAGTGAAGGGTGGGGGGATTCACCCCTCCACTTT.

This clonotype was observed a single time. The chain employs TRBV7-9 and TRBJ1-1; TRBD1 is a possible D gene (5 bases). V dropped 8 bases and J dropped 7 bases, with 14 bases sitting between them. The CDR3 sequence is 12 residues long. Germline V gives CDR1 SEHNR, CDR2 FQNEAQ (reference sequence). The CDR3 coding sequence is TGTGCCAGCCCTCCTCCGGGACTTGAAGCTTTCTTT. Translated, it gives CASPPPGLEAFF.

This clonotype came up many times. The V and J genes are TRBV2 and TRBJ1-1; the D is unclear. Trimming took off 3 bases at V and 11 bases at J, with 10 bases between the two ends. Germline V gene lookup returns CDR1 SNHLY and CDR2 FYNNEI. The length of the CDR3 is 11 residues. The CDR3 here is CASSDFFGAFF. DNA of the CDR3: TGTGCCAGCAGTGACTTCTTCGGGGCTTTCTTT.

The chain combines TRBV10-3 with TRBJ2-5; D gene uncertain. The CDR3 is 11 amino acids. Germline V gene lookup returns CDR1 ENHRY and CDR2 SYGVKD. Trimming cost V 2 bases and J 6 bases, with 4 bases left between them. CDR3 sequence (DNA): TGTGCCATCAGTGAGGTGAAGACCCAGTACTTC. Translating gives CAISEVKTQYF.

This clonotype was seen ten or more times. This rearrangement joins TRBV19 to TRBJ2-1; 8 bases agree with TRBD1. The CDR3 is 13 amino acids. Trimming at V came to 6 bases and at J to 5 bases, leaving 3 bases not matched to a gene. The germline CDR1 and CDR2 sequences are LNHDA and SQIVND (reference sequence). CDR3 nucleotide sequence: TGTGCCAGTAGGAGGACAGGGAACAATGAGCAGTTCTTC. The encoded protein is CASRRTGNNEQFF.

The rearrangement uses TRBV7-3 and TRBJ2-7, with 7 bases that match TRBD1. CDR3 size: 14 residues. V shed 5 bases, J shed 5 bases, and the junction held 9 bases outside the gene matches. Looked up from germline, CDR1 is SGHTA and CDR2 is FQGTGA. CDR3 DNA: TGTGCCAGCAGCCCGCACAGGGGTAGGGACGAGCAGTACTTC. As protein: CASSPHRGRDEQYF.

This clonotype was seen only a few times. The V and J genes are TRBV7-9 and TRBJ2-5; D possibly matches TRBD1 or TRBD2 (5 bases each). Germline assignment: CDR1 SEHNR and CDR2 FQNEAQ (reference sequence). V lost 5 bases, J lost 11 bases, and 15 bases lay in between. The CDR3 contains 12 residues. The CDR3 nucleotides are TGTGCCAGCAGCAGCAGGGTGGGAGAGCAGTACTTC. Protein sequence: CASSSRVGEQYF.

V gene TRBV7-9 combines with J gene TRBJ1-5; D is uncertain. The length of the CDR3 is 14 residues. From germline, CDR1 is SEHNR and CDR2 FQNEAQ (reference sequence). The V and J ends lost 1 base and 3 bases respectively, with 7 bases between them. The CDR3 here is CASSLESVNQPQHF. The CDR3 DNA sequence: TGTGCCAGCAGCTTAGAGTCGGTCAATCAGCCCCAGCATTTT.

The chain recombines TRBV7-9 with TRBJ2-2; D not resolved. The germline V gene has CDR1 SEHNR and CDR2 FQNEAQ (reference sequence). The CDR3 is 12 residues long. V lost 6 bases, J lost 5 bases, and 7 bases lay in between. The CDR3 is CASSSVTGELFF. The CDR3, as DNA: TGTGCCAGCAGTTCCGTTACCGGGGAGCTGTTTTTT. The full variable domain, rest sourced from reference TRBV7-9 and TRBJ2-2, is DTGVSQNPRHKITKRGQNVTFRCDPISEHNRLYWYRQTLGQGPEFLTYFQNEAQLEKSRLLSDRFSAERPKGSFSTLEIQRTEQGDSAMYLCASSSVTGELFFGEGSRLTVL.

Many counts were recorded for this clonotype. V usage is TRBV2 and J usage is TRBJ2-5; perhaps TRBD1 as D (6 bases). Per the germline V gene, CDR1 is SNHLY and CDR2 is FYNNEI. V dropped 1 base and J dropped 3 bases, with 9 bases sitting between them. The CDR3 length is 14 residues. The CDR3 region is CASSEEQGKETQYF. CDR3 DNA: TGTGCCAGCAGTGAAGAGCAGGGGAAAGAGACCCAGTACTTC.

This clonotype was seen a single time. This chain joins TRBV10-3 and TRBJ1-1; D uncertain. Per the germline V gene, CDR1 is ENHRY and CDR2 is SYGVKD. The CDR3 spans 17 residues. V was cut by 0 bases and J by 0 bases, with 14 bases left in between. Written as DNA, the CDR3 is TGTGCCATCAGTGAGTCGATAGGAATGGGTATGAACACTGAAGCTTTCTTT. Protein: CAISESIGMGMNTEAFF.

This clonotype was observed a few times. This chain connects TRBV29-1 to TRBJ2-5, with D unclear. This CDR3 has 12 residues. V was cut by 6 bases and J by 1 base, with 9 bases left in between. Germline V gene sequence: CDR1 SQVTM, CDR2 ANQGSEA. The CDR3 DNA reads TGCAGCGTGGCTATGACCCAAGAGACCCAGTACTTC. This sequence encodes CSVAMTQETQYF.

The chain couples TRBV10-3 to TRBJ2-7; D could derive from TRBD1 or TRBD2 (5 bases each). V lost 5 bases and J lost 5, with 16 bases in between. The CDR3 has 14 residues. Germline CDR1 and CDR2: ENHRY and SYGVKD. CDR3 DNA sequence: TGTGCCATCAGTACTAGACAGTGGGCCAACGAGCAGTACTTC. It is translated as CAISTRQWANEQYF.

At least ten counts were recorded for this clonotype. CDR3 region: CASSPGTSGDEQFF. Here the CDR3 DNA reads TGTGCCAGCAGCCCTGGGACTAGCGGGGATGAGCAGTTCTTC. The V and J genes are TRBV7-3 and TRBJ2-1; 13 nucleotides match TRBD2. The CDR3 length is 14 residues. V lost 5 bases, J lost 8 bases, and 3 bases stayed unmatched. The germline CDR1 and CDR2 sequences are SGHTA and FQGTGA.